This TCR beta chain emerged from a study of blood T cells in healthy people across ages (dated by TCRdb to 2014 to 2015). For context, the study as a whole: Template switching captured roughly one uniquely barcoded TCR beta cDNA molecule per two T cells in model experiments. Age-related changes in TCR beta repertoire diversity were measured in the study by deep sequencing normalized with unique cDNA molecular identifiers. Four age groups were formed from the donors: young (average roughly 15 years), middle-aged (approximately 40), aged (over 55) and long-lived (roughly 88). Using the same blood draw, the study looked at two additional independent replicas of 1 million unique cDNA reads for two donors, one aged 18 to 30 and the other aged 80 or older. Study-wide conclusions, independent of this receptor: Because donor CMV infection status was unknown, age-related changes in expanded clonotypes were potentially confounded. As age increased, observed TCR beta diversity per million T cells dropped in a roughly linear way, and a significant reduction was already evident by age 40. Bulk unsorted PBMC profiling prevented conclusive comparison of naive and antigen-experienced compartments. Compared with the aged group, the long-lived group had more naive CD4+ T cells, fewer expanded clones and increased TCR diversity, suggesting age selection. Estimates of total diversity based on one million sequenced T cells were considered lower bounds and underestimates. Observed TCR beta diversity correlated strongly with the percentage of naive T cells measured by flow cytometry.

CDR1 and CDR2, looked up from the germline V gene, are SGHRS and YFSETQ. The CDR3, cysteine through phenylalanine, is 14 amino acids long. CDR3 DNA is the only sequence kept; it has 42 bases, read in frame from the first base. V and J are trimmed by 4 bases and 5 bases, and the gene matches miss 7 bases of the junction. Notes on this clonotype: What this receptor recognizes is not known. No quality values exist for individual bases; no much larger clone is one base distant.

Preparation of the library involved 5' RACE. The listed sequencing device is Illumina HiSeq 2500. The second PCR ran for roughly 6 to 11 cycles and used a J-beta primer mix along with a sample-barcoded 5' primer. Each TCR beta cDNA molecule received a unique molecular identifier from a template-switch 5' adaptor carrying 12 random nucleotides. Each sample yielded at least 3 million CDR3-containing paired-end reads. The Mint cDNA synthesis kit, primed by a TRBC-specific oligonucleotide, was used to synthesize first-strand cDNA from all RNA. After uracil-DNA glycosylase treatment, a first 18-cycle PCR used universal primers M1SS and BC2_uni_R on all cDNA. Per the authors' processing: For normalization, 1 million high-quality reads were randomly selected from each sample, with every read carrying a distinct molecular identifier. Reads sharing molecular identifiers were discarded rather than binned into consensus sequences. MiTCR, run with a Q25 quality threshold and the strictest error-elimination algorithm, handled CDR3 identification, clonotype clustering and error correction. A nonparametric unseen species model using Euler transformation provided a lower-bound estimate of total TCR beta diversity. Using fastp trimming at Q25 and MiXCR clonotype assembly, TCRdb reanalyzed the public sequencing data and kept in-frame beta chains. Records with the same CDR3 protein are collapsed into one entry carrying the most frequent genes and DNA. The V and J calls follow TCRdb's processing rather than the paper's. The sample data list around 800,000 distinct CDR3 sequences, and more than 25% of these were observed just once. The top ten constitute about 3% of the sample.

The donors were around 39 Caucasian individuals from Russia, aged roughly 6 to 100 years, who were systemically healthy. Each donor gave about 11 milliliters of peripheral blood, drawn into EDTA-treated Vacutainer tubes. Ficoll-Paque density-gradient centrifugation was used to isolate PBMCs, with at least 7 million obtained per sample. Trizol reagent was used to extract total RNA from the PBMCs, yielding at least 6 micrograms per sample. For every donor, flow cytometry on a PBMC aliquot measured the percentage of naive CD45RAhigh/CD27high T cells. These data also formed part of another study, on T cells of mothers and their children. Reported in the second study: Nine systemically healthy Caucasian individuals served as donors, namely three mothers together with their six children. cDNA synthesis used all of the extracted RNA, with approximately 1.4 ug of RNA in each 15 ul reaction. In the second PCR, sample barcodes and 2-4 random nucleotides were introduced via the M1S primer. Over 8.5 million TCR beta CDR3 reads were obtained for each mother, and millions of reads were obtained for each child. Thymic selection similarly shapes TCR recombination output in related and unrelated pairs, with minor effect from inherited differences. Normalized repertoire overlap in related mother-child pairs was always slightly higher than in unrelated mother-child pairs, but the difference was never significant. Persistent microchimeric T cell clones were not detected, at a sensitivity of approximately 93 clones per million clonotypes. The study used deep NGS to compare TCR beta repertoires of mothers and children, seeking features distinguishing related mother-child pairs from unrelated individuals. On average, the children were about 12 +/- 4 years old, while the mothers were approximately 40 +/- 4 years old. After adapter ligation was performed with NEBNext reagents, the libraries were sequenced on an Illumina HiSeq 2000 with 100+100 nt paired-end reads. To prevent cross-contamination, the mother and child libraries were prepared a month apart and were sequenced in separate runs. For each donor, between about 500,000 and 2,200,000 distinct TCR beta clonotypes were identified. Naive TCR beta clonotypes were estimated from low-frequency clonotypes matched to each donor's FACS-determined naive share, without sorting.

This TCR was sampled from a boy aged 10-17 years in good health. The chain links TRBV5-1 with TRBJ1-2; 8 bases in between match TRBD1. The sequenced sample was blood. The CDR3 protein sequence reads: CASSPRTGPYGYTF. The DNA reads TGCGCCAGCAGCCCTCGGACAGGGCCGTATGGCTACACCTTC.